The 15 T cell receptor beta chains below all came from one sample that was sequenced in a study of blood T cell repertoires in COVID-19 (dated by TCRdb to 2018 to 2021). The library was generated by the immunoSEQ multiplex PCR assay. TCRdb limited this immuneACCESS table to in-frame rearrangements with V and J called. A share of clones is missing; checked studies link under half to unresolved V genes, and the rest is unexplained. Present in this sample are 210,000 or so clones, about nine tenths of which were seen just once. The ten most abundant clones make up roughly 4.2% of the sample. The specimen sequenced was peripheral blood. The source of these receptors is a man aged 50 to 60 with acute or convalescent COVID-19.

The rearrangement joins TRBV5-5 to TRBJ1-5, with 10 positions matching TRBD1. The CDR3 runs to 14 residues. J gave up 7 bases and V 1 base, and 2 bases lay outside the gene matches. Germline values: CDR1 SGHKS, CDR2 YYEKEE (reference sequence). In DNA form, the CDR3 reads TGTGCCAGCAGCTTGATGACAGGGGGCCAGCCCCAGCATTTT. Translation gives CASSLMTGGQPQHF.

The V and J genes are TRBV5-4 and TRBJ2-1; the match to TRBD1 covers 8 bases. The V gene's germline CDR1 is SGHNT and CDR2 YYREEE (reference sequence). The CDR3 extends over 15 amino acids. After removal of 6 bases from V and 1 base from J, the junction contained 6 bases not matched to a gene. CDR3 DNA sequence: TGTGCCAGCACCCAGGGGGCTGGGTCCTACAATGAGCAGTTCTTC. Protein: CASTQGAGSYNEQFF.

The rearrangement links TRBV18 to TRBJ1-2; 8 nucleotides align to TRBD1. Germline CDR1 reads KGHSH; CDR2 reads LQKENI. With 5 bases clipped from V and 8 bases from J, the junction kept 4 bases outside the gene matches. The CDR3 is made up of 12 amino acids. The CDR3 sequence: CASSEDRDGYTF. The CDR3 region has the DNA TGTGCCAGCTCAGAGGACAGGGACGGCTACACCTTC.

This rearrangement joins TRBV12-2 to TRBJ2-3; TRBD2 is taken as the D call from the table, unchecked against the DNA. TRBV12-2 is a recognized pseudogene. This CDR3 region has 19 residues. DNA of the CDR3: TGTGCAAGTCGCTCAATCCGGGGTGGGCGGGGGAATTCCGCAGATACGCAGTATTTT. Translating it yields CASRSIRGGRGNSADTQYF.

This clone was observed a few times. The chain couples TRBV4-2 to TRBJ1-3, with 11 bases that match TRBD1. Germline V CDR1 and CDR2: LGHNA, YNFKEQ. The CDR3 covers 14 residues. Trimming took 8 bases from V and 2 from J; bases not matched to a gene: 2. The CDR3 sequence: CASGQGATGNTIYF. The CDR3 DNA follows: TGTGCCAGCGGACAGGGGGCGACTGGAAACACCATATATTTT.

CDR3 in amino acids: CASSPPGLSTDTQYF. As DNA, the CDR3 is TGTGCCAGCTCACCGCCTGGACTAAGCACAGATACGCAGTATTTT. This rearrangement joins TRBV18 to TRBJ2-3, with a weak D call TRBD2 (6 bases). The CDR3 is 15 amino acids. Deletions cut 3 bases from V and 0 bases from J, with 10 bases between. The germline CDR1 and CDR2 sequences are KGHSH and LQKENI.

This clone came up once. CDR3 in DNA: TGTGCCAGCAGCTTAACACAGGGGGCAACTTGGGAGCAGTACTTC. The encoded protein is CASSLTQGATWEQYF. V is TRBV7-8 and J is TRBJ2-7; 9 nucleotides match TRBD1. This CDR3 has 15 amino acids. J was trimmed by 7 bases and V by 2 bases; bases with no gene match: 9. Germline lookup yields CDR1 SGHVS and CDR2 FQNEAQ.

V and J are TRBV19 and TRBJ2-3; 10 bases align to TRBD2. The CDR3 runs 15 residues. Per the germline V gene, CDR1 is LNHDA and CDR2 is SQIVND (reference sequence). The ends lost 5 bases at V and 2 bases at J; junction bases unmatched: 4. The CDR3 here is CASSPGLADTDTQYF. CDR3 in DNA: TGTGCCAGTAGTCCTGGACTAGCGGACACAGATACGCAGTATTTT.

Worth noting for this clone: The same CDR3 is also encoded by other DNA sequences in this sample. The chain links TRBV30 to TRBJ1-6, with 10 bases that match TRBD1. CDR1 and CDR2 from the germline V gene are GTSNPN and SVGIG (reference sequence). The V gene end was trimmed by 1 base and the J gene end by 9 bases; junction bases not matched to a gene: 3. The CDR3 length is 14 residues. CDR3 DNA: TGTGCCTGGAGTGCAGGACAGGGGGGTTCACCCCTCCACTTT. Protein: CAWSAGQGGSPLHF.

The chain couples TRBV25-1 to TRBJ1-2, with D maybe TRBD1 (6 bases). This CDR3 contains 16 residues. Germline CDR1 reads MGHDK; CDR2 reads SYGVNS. V gave up 1 base and J gave up 7 bases, with 19 bases separating them. The CDR3 reads CASSEFRRGAVGGYTF. CDR3 bases: TGTGCCAGCAGTGAATTTCGGCGGGGGGCAGTTGGTGGCTACACCTTC.

The chain links TRBV20-1 to TRBJ1-1; 10 bases are a match to TRBD1. The CDR3 is 11 residues long. V was clipped by 3 bases and J by 9 bases; unmatched bases: 1. Germline CDR1 DFQATT, CDR2 SNEGSKA (reference sequence). CDR3 loop: CSARGQGKAFF. DNA of the CDR3: TGCAGTGCTAGGGGACAGGGGAAAGCTTTCTTT.

The chain is built from TRBV5-4 and TRBJ2-3; D perhaps matches TRBD2 (5 bases). The V gene lost 4 bases and the J gene lost 3 bases, with 24 bases spanning the gap. The CDR3 is 18 amino acids. Germline CDR1 and CDR2: SGHNT and YYREEE (reference sequence). The CDR3 sequence: CASSILPRRGPSTDTQYF. The CDR3 region has the DNA TGTGCCAGCAGCATCCTCCCTCGGAGAGGGCCGAGTACAGATACGCAGTATTTT.

The chain links TRBV7-9 to TRBJ2-5; possibly TRBD1 for D (6 bases). V was pared by 5 bases and J by 10 bases, with 26 bases between. The CDR3 is made up of 16 amino acids. Germline CDR1 is SEHNR and CDR2 is FQNEAQ (reference sequence). The CDR3 here is CASSPLRGGAPKDQYF. CDR3 nucleotides: TGTGCCAGCAGCCCCCTGAGAGGGGGTGCACCAAAGGACCAGTACTTC.

The rearrangement links TRBV9 to TRBJ2-2, with 9 bases matching TRBD2. V lost 2 bases to trimming and J lost 6 bases; unmatched junction nucleotides: 5. Germline V gives CDR1 SGDLS, CDR2 YYNGEE. There are 15 residues in the CDR3. CDR3 nucleotide sequence: TGTGCCAGCAGCGTGGGAAGCGGGGGGTCCGGGGAGCTGTTTTTT. Encoded protein: CASSVGSGGSGELFF.

J is TRBJ1-5 and V is TRBV10-3; maybe TRBD1 (5 bases). The V gene's germline CDR1 is ENHRY and CDR2 SYGVKD. The CDR3 is made up of 16 amino acids. Trimming left V 1 base short and J 0 bases short, with 10 bases between. The CDR3 sequence: CAISEWGSASNQPQHF. For the CDR3, the DNA is TGTGCCATCAGTGAGTGGGGCAGTGCTAGCAATCAGCCCCAGCATTTT.